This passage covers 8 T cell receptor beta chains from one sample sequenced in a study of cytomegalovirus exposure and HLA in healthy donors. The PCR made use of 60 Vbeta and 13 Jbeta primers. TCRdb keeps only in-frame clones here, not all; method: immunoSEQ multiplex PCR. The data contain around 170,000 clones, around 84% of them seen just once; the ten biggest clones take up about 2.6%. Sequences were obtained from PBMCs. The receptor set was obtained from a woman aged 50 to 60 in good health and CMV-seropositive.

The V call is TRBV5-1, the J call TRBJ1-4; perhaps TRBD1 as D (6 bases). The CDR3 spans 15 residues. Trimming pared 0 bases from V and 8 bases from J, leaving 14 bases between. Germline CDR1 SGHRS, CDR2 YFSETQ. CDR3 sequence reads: CASSLAGGQGEKLFF. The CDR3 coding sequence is TGCGCCAGCAGCTTGGCCGGGGGGCAGGGCGAAAAACTGTTTTTT.

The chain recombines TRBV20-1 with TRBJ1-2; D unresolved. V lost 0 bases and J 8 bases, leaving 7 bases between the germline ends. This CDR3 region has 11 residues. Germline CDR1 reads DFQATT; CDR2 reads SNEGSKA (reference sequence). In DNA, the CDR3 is TGCAGTGCTAGAGAAAACTGGGGCTACACCTTC. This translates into CSARENWGYTF.

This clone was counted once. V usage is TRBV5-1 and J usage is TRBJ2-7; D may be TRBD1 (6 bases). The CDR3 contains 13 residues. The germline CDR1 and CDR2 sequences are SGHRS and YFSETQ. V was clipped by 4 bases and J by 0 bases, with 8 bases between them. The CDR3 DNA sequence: TGCGCCAGCAGCCAAGGGGGCTCCTACGAGCAGTACTTC. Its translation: CASSQGGSYEQYF.

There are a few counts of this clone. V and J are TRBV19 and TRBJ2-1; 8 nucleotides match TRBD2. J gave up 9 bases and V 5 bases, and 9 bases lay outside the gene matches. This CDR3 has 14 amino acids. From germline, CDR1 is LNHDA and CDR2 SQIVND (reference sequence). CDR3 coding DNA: TGTGCCAGTAGTTTTGGCGGGGGGCTGGGTGAGCAGTTCTTC. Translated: CASSFGGGLGEQFF.

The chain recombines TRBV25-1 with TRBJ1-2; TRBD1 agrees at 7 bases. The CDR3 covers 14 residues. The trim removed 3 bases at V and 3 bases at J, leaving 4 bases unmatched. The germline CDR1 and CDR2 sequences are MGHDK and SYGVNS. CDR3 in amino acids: CASSDRQGHYGYTF. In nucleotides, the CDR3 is TGTGCCAGCAGTGACCGACAGGGACACTATGGCTACACCTTC.

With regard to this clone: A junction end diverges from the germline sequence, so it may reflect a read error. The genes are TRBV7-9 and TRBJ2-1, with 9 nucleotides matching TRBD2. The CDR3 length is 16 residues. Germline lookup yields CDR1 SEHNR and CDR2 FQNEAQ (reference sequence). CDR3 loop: CSSSAERGLASNEQFF. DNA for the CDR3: TGTTCCAGCAGCGCAGAGAGGGGACTAGCTTCCAATGAGCAGTTCTTC.

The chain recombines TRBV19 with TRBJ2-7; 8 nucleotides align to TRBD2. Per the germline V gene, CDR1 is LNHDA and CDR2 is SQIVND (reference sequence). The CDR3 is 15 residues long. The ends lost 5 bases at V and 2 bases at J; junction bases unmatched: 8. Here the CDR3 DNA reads TGTGCCAGTAGTCTCCGGGGGGGATCCCCCTACGAGCAGTACTTC. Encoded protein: CASSLRGGSPYEQYF.

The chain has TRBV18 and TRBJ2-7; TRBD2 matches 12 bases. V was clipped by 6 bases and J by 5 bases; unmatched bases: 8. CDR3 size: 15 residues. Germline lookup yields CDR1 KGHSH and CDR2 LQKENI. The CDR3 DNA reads TGTGCCAGCTCCGACTTCCTAGCGGGGGGGAACGAGCAGTACTTC. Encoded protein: CASSDFLAGGNEQYF.